This TCR beta chain was identified in a study of T cells in Graves' hyperthyroidism and ophthalmopathy. Amplified regions were TCR beta CDR3 sequences from RNA transcripts. Carried out on the TCR CDR3, a first-round RT-PCR used the HTBI primer set. TCRdb recomputed calls from the multiplex PCR reads with MiXCR, one row per CDR3 protein. The data show 500,000 to 650,000 distinct CDR3 sequences, just under 20% seen once. Under 3 months was the duration of disease in ophthalmopathy patients, who also had a Clinical Activity Score of at least 3 and a NOSPECS grade of at least 4. The CDR3 is 14 amino acids. V dropped 7 bases and J dropped 4; count of bases not matched to a gene: 4. Looked up from germline, CDR1 is SNHLY and CDR2 is FYNNEI.

The chain uses TRBV2 and TRBJ2-1; TRBD2 matches at 10 bases. The TCR comes from a man between 40 and 49 years old with Graves' ophthalmopathy. The sequencing input was blood. CDR3 DNA: TGTGCCAGCACAGAGACTAGCGGGTACAATGAGCAGTTCTTC. Its protein is CASTETSGYNEQFF.